This TCR beta chain was sequenced for a study of blood T cell repertoires in COVID-19. Study-level information: Sites in the United States, Italy and Spain provided acute and convalescent COVID-19 samples. PBMCs, B-cell-depleted T cells, or T cells provided the cDNA or gDNA that made up the material.

The V gene lost 2 bases and the J gene lost 2 bases, with 7 bases spanning the gap. The CDR3 sequence is 13 residues long. Per germline, CDR1 SGHKS and CDR2 YYEKEE (reference sequence). Per the original methods: Reference gene primer amplification gave nucleated cell count estimates. The method was immunoSEQ multiplex PCR; TCRdb's version includes in-frame clones alone and lacks a portion of them. D and trimming come from the DNA, and the V and J calls and clone size come from that table. The data contain around 200,000 clones, more than 70% of them singletons. This clone was recorded a few times. This chain uses TRBV5-5 with TRBJ1-1; no firm D call. Sequenced sample: peripheral blood. The clonotype originates from a man aged 45 to 65 with active or convalescent COVID-19. CDR3 protein: CASSFILNTEAFF. CDR3 bases: TGTGCCAGCAGCTTTATCTTAAACACTGAAGCTTTCTTT.